This T cell receptor beta chain was obtained from a study of cytomegalovirus exposure and HLA in healthy donors. Whole-study results and caveats: Excluded were some V segments that proved indistinguishable, including TRBV6-2 and TRBV6-3. Most TCR sequences were seen very rarely across donors, but some public TCRs occurred in many. Some 16,000 TCR beta sequences were associated with HLA alleles at 0.05 false discovery rate in a later analysis. Earlier results showed most TCR beta V segments being productive about 87% or about 30% of the time.

CDR1 is KGHSH, CDR2 LQKENI, per germline. Trimming left V 2 bases short and J 5 bases short, with 10 bases between. The CDR3 extends over 15 amino acids. The PCR made use of 60 Vbeta and 13 Jbeta primers. Some clones are missing from TCRdb's copy, which holds only in-frame ones; the method was immunoSEQ multiplex PCR. Of 160,000 or so clones in the sample, 60% to 80% were seen once. This clone has more than one count but fewer than ten. Its antigen remains unidentified. The receptor was isolated from a male donor in good health and CMV-seronegative. The chain has TRBV18 and TRBJ1-6; no reliable D call. The material sequenced was PBMCs. The CDR3 nucleotides are TGTGCCAGCTCACCATCGGGGAGAGATAATTCACCCCTCCACTTT. This encodes CASSPSGRDNSPLHF.